Listed below are T cell receptor beta chains from one sample, sequenced in a study of regulatory T cells in long-lasting Graves disease. TCRdb recomputed calls from the multiplex PCR reads with MiXCR, one row per CDR3 protein. Of roughly 500,000 distinct CDR3 sequences detected, 12% appear once; the ten largest clones hold roughly 8.2%. The sample was also linked to a second study, of T cells in Graves' hyperthyroidism and ophthalmopathy.

The material was peripheral blood mononuclear cells (PBMCs), obtained at new diagnosis, from a patient treated with antithyroid drugs. All receptors come from a woman in her 30s with Graves disease. Both conserved end residues are part of each CDR3. A D gene is named only where the DNA matches it firmly. A clone size is listed for some rows: how often the clone was seen (once, few, many), or a class if it is expanded.

D gene	V gene	clone size	J gene	CDR3 length	CDR3 protein	CDR3 DNA
TRBD2	TRBV20-1	-	TRBJ2-1	12	CRALADYNEQFF	TGCAGAGCACTAGCGGACTACAATGAGCAGTTCTTC
-	TRBV11-3	many	TRBJ2-5	13	CASSWGAQETQYF	TGTGCCAGCAGCTGGGGGGCACAAGAGACCCAGTACTTC
-	TRBV4-3	-	TRBJ2-2	17	CASSQGPARVNTGELFF	TGCGCCAGCAGCCAAGGGCCTGCGAGAGTAAACACCGGGGAGCTGTTTTTT
-	TRBV29-1	few	TRBJ2-7	10	CSVEGDEQYF	TGCAGCGTTGAGGGTGACGAGCAGTACTTC
-	TRBV19	many	TRBJ1-5	15	CASSIATRGRQPQHF	TGTGCCAGTAGTATAGCCACCCGAGGAAGGCAGCCCCAGCATTTT
TRBD2	TRBV20-1	-	TRBJ2-7	15	CSARDRTSGWHEQYF	TGCAGTGCTAGAGATCGGACTAGCGGGTGGCACGAGCAGTACTTC
TRBD2	TRBV20-1	-	TRBJ2-7	15	CSANKAGGAAGEQYF	TGCAGTGCTAATAAGGCCGGGGGGGCCGCAGGGGAGCAGTACTTC
-	TRBV29-1	-	TRBJ1-2	14	CSVDVGRTNYGYTF	TGCAGCGTTGACGTGGGCAGAACTAACTATGGCTACACCTTC
-	TRBV5-4	-	TRBJ2-7	14	CASSFRGTGDEQYF	TGTGCCAGCAGCTTTCGGGGGACGGGGGACGAGCAGTACTTC
TRBD2	TRBV9	many	TRBJ2-1	17	CASSPGTSGSPYNEQFF	TGTGCCAGCAGCCCTGGGACTAGCGGGAGTCCCTACAATGAGCAGTTCTTC
TRBD1	TRBV11-1	-	TRBJ2-5	16	CASSFNAGTGAKTQYF	TGTGCCAGCAGCTTCAACGCCGGGACAGGGGCGAAGACCCAGTACTTC
TRBD2	TRBV11-2	many	TRBJ2-1	15	CASSALAGGYNEQFF	TGTGCCAGCAGCGCACTAGCGGGAGGTTACAATGAGCAGTTCTTC
-	TRBV9	many	TRBJ1-1	15	CASSVEGGVNTEAFF	TGTGCCAGCAGCGTAGAGGGGGGAGTGAACACTGAAGCTTTCTTT
-	TRBV3-2	many	TRBJ2-1	16	CASSHPPRRFYHEQFF	TGTGCCAGCAGCCACCCACCCCGGAGATTTTACCATGAGCAGTTCTTC
-	TRBV28	many	TRBJ2-3	15	CASSSHEGGTDTQYF	TGTGCCAGCAGCTCGCATGAGGGGGGCACAGATACGCAGTATTTT
-	TRBV6-2/TRBV6-3	few	TRBJ1-4	13	CAGSGVANEKLFF	TGTGCCGGATCAGGCGTCGCTAATGAAAAACTGTTTTTT
TRBD1	TRBV28	many	TRBJ1-4	15	CASSSRDRSGEKLFF	TGTGCCAGCAGTTCCAGGGACAGGTCGGGCGAAAAACTGTTTTTT
TRBD1	TRBV12-5	many	TRBJ2-7	16	CASGQPGQGSTYEQYF	TGTGCTAGTGGTCAACCGGGACAGGGATCGACCTACGAGCAGTACTTC
-	TRBV19	many	TRBJ2-2	15	CASKRRQGGTGELFF	TGTGCCAGTAAAAGGAGGCAGGGGGGAACCGGGGAGCTGTTTTTT
TRBD2	TRBV7-9	many	TRBJ2-1	16	CASSLLPGGSNNEQFF	TGTGCCAGCAGCTTACTACCGGGAGGGTCAAACAATGAGCAGTTCTTC
TRBD2	TRBV29-1	many	TRBJ2-5	16	CSVEGLAGIPQETQYF	TGCAGCGTTGAGGGACTAGCGGGGATCCCCCAAGAGACCCAGTACTTC
-	TRBV20-1	few	TRBJ1-5	14	CSARSNSEVQPQHF	TGCAGTGCTAGATCCAATTCGGAGGTTCAGCCCCAGCATTTT
TRBD2	TRBV10-3	many	TRBJ2-3	18	CAISEYGSGDIKTDTQYF	TGTGCCATCAGTGAGTATGGTAGCGGGGACATAAAAACAGATACGCAGTATTTT
-	TRBV11-2	many	TRBJ2-2	16	CASSFGGQGTAGELFF	TGTGCCAGCAGCTTTGGGGGGCAGGGTACGGCCGGGGAGCTGTTTTTT
-	TRBV20-1	-	TRBJ2-4	14	CSAGVFGGGVDQYF	TGCAGTGCTGGGGTTTTTGGCGGAGGTGTCGATCAGTACTTC
-	TRBV11-2	many	TRBJ1-6	14	CASSLARGNSPLHF	TGTGCCAGCAGCTTGGCCCGGGGTAATTCACCCCTCCACTTT
-	TRBV5-1	many	TRBJ1-3	17	CASSLESPRSSGNTIYF	TGCGCCAGCAGCTTGGAAAGTCCCAGATCCTCTGGAAACACCATATATTTT
TRBD1	TRBV28	-	TRBJ2-7	14	CASSVPGQAYEQYF	TGTGCCAGCAGTGTACCGGGACAGGCTTACGAGCAGTACTTC
TRBD2	TRBV24-1	many	TRBJ2-1	15	CATSTGTSGNNEQFF	TGTGCCACTAGTACCGGGACTAGCGGAAACAATGAGCAGTTCTTC
-	TRBV20-1	-	TRBJ2-7	11	CSAAQVYEQYF	TGCAGTGCTGCACAGGTCTACGAGCAGTACTTC
-	TRBV20-1	few	TRBJ1-4	15	CSARLMGSHNEKLFF	TGCAGTGCTAGGTTAATGGGAAGCCATAATGAAAAACTGTTTTTT
TRBD1	TRBV20-1	many	TRBJ1-2	13	CSARENRGRGYTF	TGCAGTGCTAGAGAAAACAGGGGTCGCGGCTACACCTTC
-	TRBV2	many	TRBJ1-4	12	CATGPAPEKLFF	TGTGCCACCGGACCCGCCCCTGAAAAACTGTTTTTT
TRBD2	TRBV18	few	TRBJ2-1	17	CASSLYEGTSVDNEQFF	TGTGCCAGCTCACTTTACGAGGGGACTAGCGTAGACAATGAGCAGTTCTTC
-	TRBV7-9	many	TRBJ1-4	12	CASDRPNEKLFF	TGTGCCAGCGACAGGCCTAATGAAAAACTGTTTTTT
-	TRBV6-1	many	TRBJ1-3	16	CASTLRLGITGNTIYF	TGTGCCAGCACCCTGCGGCTCGGGATTACTGGAAACACCATATATTTT
-	TRBV19	few	TRBJ2-5	12	CASSIPRETQYF	TGTGCCAGTAGTATACCCCGAGAGACCCAGTACTTC
TRBD2	TRBV5-1	-	TRBJ2-3	15	CASSLVGRHTDTQYF	TGCGCCAGCAGCTTGGTCGGGAGGCACACAGATACGCAGTATTTT
-	TRBV11-2	many	TRBJ2-2	18	CASSLATSLRDRHGELFF	TGTGCCAGCAGCTTAGCCACCTCGCTGCGGGACCGTCACGGGGAGCTGTTTTTT
TRBD2	TRBV15	-	TRBJ2-1	18	CATSRGTSGTPFYNEQFF	TGTGCCACCAGCAGAGGGACTAGCGGGACCCCGTTCTACAATGAGCAGTTCTTC
-	TRBV2	many	TRBJ2-7	15	CASSEDYHLSYEQYF	TGTGCCAGCAGTGAAGACTACCACCTCTCCTACGAGCAGTACTTC
TRBD2	TRBV7-8	-	TRBJ2-1	15	CASSLGPGLAFEQFF	TGTGCCAGCAGCTTAGGGCCGGGACTAGCGTTTGAGCAGTTCTTC